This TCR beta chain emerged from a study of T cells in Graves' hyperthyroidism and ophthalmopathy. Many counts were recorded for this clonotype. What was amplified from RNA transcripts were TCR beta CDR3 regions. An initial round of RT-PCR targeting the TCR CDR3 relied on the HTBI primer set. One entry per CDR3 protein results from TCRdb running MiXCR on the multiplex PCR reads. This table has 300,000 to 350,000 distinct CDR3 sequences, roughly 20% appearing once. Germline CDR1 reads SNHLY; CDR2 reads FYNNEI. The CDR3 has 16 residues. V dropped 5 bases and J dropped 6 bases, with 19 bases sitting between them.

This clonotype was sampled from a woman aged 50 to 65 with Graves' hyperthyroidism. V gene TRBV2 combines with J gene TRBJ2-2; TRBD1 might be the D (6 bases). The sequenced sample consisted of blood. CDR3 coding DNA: TGTGCCAGCAGTCGGACAGTCGCTACGCGGGCCGGGGAGCTGTTTTTT. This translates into CASSRTVATRAGELFF.